This T cell receptor (beta chain) stems from a study of blood T cell repertoires in COVID-19. Turning to the study itself: Italy, Spain and the United States were the sources of the convalescent and acute COVID-19 samples. Sources were T cells, B-cell-depleted T cells, or PBMCs; the material itself was cDNA or gDNA.

V lost 0 bases, J lost 3 bases, and 11 bases lay in between. In germline, CDR1 is LGHNA, CDR2 YSLEER. This CDR3 comprises 15 residues. Authors' processing steps: Using reference gene primer amplification, nucleated cell counts were estimated. Only in-frame clones appear in the TCRdb table, and some are missing; sequencing was by immunoSEQ multiplex PCR. V, J and clone size derive from that table, while D and trimming were established from the DNA sequence. Among roughly 67,000 clones listed, approximately 81% were seen once. This clone was found a few times. V and J are TRBV4-3 and TRBJ2-5, with D tentatively TRBD1 (5 bases). The source of this sequence is a man aged 45-65 years with active COVID-19. Sequencing was done on a sample of peripheral blood. The CDR3 DNA reads as TGCGCCAGCAGCCAAGATTGGCGCAGGGAAGAGACCCAGTACTTC. It translates to CASSQDWRREETQYF.